This note documents a single TCR beta chain sequence. What it binds is not known. The CDR3 consists of 16 residues. Per the germline V gene, CDR1 is SGHVT and CDR2 is SQSDAQ. V was shortened by 1 base and J by 0 bases, with 13 bases between the two germline ends. The record originates from a study of T cell repertoires in cytomegalovirus infection. Study at large: CMV epitopes, recently identified HLA-C-restricted and well-studied HLA-B-restricted, were used. CMV infection plus the matching HLA type was flagged by public TCR beta signatures.

One entry per CDR3 protein results from TCRdb running MiXCR on the reads. The repertoire holds some 560,000 distinct CDR3 sequences, about 40% seen once, with over 45% in the top ten. The study's findings and limits: Public TCR beta family frequency separated CMV-and-HLA carriers, including in an independent cohort.

The sequencing here drew on cultured PBMCs, taken from culture after CMV antigen stimulation. The receptor was derived from a human donor in good health (CMV status not recorded). Some clones in this sample may be carry-over from other donors' samples. The chain links TRBV7-4 to TRBJ2-7; D unclear. The CDR3: CASSLGRFSTSYEQYF. CDR3 nucleotide sequence: TGTGCCAGCAGCTTAGGTCGCTTCTCCACCTCCTACGAGCAGTACTTC.